The present T cell receptor (beta chain) was sequenced within a study of OX40 agonist ivuxolimab in advanced cancers. About the research overall: Every 2 weeks, patients got intravenous ivuxolimab at one of six dose levels (0.01-10 mg/kg).

Systemic immunosuppression or a history of autoimmune disease excluded patients. The V gene's germline CDR1 is GTSNPN and CDR2 SVGIG (reference sequence). This CDR3 has 13 residues. After removal of 4 bases from V and 5 bases from J, the junction contained 6 bases not matched to a gene. The protocol was immunoSEQ multiplex PCR, while the TCRdb copy is restricted to in-frame clones and leaves out a portion. The table records 20,000 to 25,000 clones, more than 65% of them present only once. This chain uses TRBV30 with TRBJ2-7; 9 nucleotides align to TRBD1. This sample comprised CD4+ or CD8+ T cells sorted from blood, obtained in a trial of the OX40 agonist ivuxolimab. The receptor comes from an adult with an advanced solid tumor such as melanoma, head and neck, liver or kidney cancer. In nucleotides, the CDR3 is TGTGCCTGGACAGCGGACAGGGGTCACGAGCAGTACTTC. It encodes CAWTADRGHEQYF.